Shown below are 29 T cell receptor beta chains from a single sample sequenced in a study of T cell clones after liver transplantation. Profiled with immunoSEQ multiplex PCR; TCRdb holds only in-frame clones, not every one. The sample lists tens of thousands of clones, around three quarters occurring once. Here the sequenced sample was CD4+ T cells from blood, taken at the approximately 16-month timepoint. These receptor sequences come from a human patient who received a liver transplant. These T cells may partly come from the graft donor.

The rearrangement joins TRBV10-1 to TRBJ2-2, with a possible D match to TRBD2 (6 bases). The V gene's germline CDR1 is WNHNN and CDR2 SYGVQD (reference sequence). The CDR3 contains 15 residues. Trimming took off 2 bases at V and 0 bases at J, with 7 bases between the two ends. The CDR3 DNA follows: TGCGCCAGCAGTGAGGGGGGGACGAACACCGGGGAGCTGTTTTTT. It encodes CASSEGGTNTGELFF.

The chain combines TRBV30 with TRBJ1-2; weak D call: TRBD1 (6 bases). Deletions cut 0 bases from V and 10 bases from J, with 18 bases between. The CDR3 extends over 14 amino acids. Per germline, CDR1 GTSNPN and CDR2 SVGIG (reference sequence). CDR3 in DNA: TGTGCCTGGAGTGTACGGGCAGGGGTCGGGGACTACACCTTC. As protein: CAWSVRAGVGDYTF.

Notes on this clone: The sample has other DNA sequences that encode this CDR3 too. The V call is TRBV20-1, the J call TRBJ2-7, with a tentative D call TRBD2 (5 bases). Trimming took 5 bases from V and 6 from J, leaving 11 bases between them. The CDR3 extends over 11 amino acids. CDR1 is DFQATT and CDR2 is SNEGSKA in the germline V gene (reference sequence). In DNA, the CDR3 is TGCAGTGCTCCCTTGGGGAGCGAGCAGTACTTC. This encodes CSAPLGSEQYF.

The CDR3 DNA is TGTGCCAGCAGCCAGGATGACAGGGAAAACTATGGCTACACCTTC. Its translation is CASSQDDRENYGYTF. The chain employs TRBV4-2 and TRBJ1-2, with 7 nucleotides matching TRBD1. The J segment lost 2 bases and the V segment lost 3 bases, leaving 6 bases of the junction unmatched. The CDR3 consists of 15 residues. The germline V gene encodes CDR1 LGHNA and CDR2 YNFKEQ.

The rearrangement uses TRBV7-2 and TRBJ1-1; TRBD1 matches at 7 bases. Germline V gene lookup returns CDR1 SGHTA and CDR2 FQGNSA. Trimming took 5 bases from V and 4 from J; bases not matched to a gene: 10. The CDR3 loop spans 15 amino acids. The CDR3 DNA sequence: TGTGCCAGCAGCCACGGGGGAAGGGGGCTCACTGAAGCTTTCTTT. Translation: CASSHGGRGLTEAFF.

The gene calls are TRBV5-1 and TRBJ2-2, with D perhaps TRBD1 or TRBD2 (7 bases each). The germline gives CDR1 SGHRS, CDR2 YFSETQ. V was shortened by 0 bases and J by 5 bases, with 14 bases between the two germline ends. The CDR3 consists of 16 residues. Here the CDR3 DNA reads TGCGCCAGCAGCTTGGCCCCGCAGGGGGGGACCGGGGAGCTGTTTTTT. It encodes CASSLAPQGGTGELFF.

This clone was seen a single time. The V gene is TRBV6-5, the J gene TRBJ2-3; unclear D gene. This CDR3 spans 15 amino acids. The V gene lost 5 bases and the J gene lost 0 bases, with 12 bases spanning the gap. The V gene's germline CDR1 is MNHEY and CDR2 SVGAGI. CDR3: CASSGDSRSTDTQYF. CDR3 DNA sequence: TGTGCCAGCAGTGGGGATAGTCGGAGCACAGATACGCAGTATTTT.

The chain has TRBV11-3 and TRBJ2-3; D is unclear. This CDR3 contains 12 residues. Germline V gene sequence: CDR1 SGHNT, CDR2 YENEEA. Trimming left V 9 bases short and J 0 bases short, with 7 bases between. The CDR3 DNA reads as TGTGCCAGACCGGACAGCACAGATACGCAGTATTTT. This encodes CARPDSTDTQYF. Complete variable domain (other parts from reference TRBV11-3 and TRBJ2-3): EAGVVQSPRYKIIEKKQPVAFWCNPISGHNTLYWYLQNLGQGPELLIRYENEEAVDDSQLPKDRFSAERLKGVDSTLKIQPAELGDSAVYLCARPDSTDTQYFGPGTRLTVL.

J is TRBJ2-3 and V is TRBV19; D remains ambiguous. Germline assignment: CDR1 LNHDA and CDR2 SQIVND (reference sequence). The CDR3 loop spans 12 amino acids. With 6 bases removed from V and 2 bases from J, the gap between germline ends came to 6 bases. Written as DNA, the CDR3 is TGTGCCAGTAGCCTTGCCACAGATACGCAGTATTTT. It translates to CASSLATDTQYF.

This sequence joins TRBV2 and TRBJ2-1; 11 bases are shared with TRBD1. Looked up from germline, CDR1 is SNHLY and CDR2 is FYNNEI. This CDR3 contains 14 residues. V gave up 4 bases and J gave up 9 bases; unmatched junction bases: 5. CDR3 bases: TGTGCCAGCAGTGGGGGACAGGGGGGCGGTGAGCAGTTCTTC. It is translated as CASSGGQGGGEQFF.

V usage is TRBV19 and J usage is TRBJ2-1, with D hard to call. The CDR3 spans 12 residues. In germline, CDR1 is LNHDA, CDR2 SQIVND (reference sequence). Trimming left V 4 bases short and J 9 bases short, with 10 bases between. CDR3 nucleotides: TGTGCCAGTAGTAGCATGGGCGGTGAGCAGTTCTTC. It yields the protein CASSSMGGEQFF.

The chain's CDR3 is CSVEKEGFDQYF. The CDR3 DNA follows: TGCAGCGTTGAAAAAGAGGGTTTCGACCAGTACTTC. V usage is TRBV29-1 and J usage is TRBJ2-7; a possible D gene is TRBD2 (5 bases). This CDR3 has 12 residues. CDR1 is SQVTM, CDR2 ANQGSEA, per germline. V was trimmed by 2 bases and J by 10 bases, leaving 15 bases between them.

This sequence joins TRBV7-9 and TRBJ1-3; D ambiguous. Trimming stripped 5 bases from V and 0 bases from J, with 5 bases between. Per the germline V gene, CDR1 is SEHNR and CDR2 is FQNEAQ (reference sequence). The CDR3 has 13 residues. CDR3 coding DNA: TGTGCCAGCAGCCGGGACTCTGGAAACACCATATATTTT. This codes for CASSRDSGNTIYF.

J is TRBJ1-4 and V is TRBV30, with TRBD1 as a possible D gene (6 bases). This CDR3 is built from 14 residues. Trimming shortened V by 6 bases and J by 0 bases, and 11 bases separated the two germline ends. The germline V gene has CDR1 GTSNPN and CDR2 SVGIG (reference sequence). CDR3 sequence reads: CACGQSSTNEKLFF. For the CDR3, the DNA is TGTGCCTGTGGACAGTCCTCAACTAATGAAAAACTGTTTTTT.

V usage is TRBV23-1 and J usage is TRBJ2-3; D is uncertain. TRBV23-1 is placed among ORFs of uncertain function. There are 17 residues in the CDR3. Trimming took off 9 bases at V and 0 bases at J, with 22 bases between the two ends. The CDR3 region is CARKPPPKSESTDTQYF. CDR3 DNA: TGCGCCAGGAAGCCCCCTCCCAAGTCCGAAAGCACAGATACGCAGTATTTT.

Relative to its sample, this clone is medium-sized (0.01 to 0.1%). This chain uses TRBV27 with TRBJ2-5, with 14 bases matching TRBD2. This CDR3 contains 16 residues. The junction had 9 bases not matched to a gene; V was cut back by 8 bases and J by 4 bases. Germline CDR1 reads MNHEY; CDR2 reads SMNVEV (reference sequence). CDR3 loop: CASRTGTSGGRETQYF. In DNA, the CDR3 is TGTGCCAGCCGCACCGGGACTAGCGGGGGAAGAGAGACCCAGTACTTC.

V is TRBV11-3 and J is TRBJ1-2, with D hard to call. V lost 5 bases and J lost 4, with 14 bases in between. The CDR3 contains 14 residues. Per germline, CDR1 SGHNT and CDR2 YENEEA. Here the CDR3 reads CASSRQGSSYGYTF. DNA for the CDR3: TGTGCCAGCAGCCGTCAAGGTTCCTCCTATGGCTACACCTTC.

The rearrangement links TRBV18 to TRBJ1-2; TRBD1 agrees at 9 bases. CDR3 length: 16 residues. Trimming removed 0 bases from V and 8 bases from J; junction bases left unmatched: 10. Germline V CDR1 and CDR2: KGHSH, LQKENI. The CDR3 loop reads CASSPPGNTGGAGYTF. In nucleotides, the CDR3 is TGTGCCAGCTCACCACCGGGGAATACAGGGGGCGCGGGCTACACCTTC.

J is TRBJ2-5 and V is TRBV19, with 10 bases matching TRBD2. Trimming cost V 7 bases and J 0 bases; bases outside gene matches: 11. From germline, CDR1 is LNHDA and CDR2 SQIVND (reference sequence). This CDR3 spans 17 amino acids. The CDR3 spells CASKRSGTSVYQETQYF. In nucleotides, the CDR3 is TGTGCCAGTAAGCGATCAGGGACTAGCGTCTACCAAGAGACCCAGTACTTC. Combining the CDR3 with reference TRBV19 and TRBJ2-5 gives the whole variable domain DGGITQSPKYLFRKEGQNVTLSCEQNLNHDAMYWYRQDPGQGLRLIYYSQIVNDFQKGDIAEGYSVSREKKESFPLTVTSAQKNPTAFYLCASKRSGTSVYQETQYFGPGTRLLVL.

CDR3 nucleotides: TGTGCCACCTCCTCCCAGAACCCCAAAAACATTCAGTACTTC. Residues: CATSSQNPKNIQYF. The chain joins TRBV10-3 to TRBJ2-4, with no clear D. The V end was cut by 10 bases, the J end by 2 bases, with 15 bases between. Looked up from germline, CDR1 is ENHRY and CDR2 is SYGVKD. The CDR3 runs 14 residues.

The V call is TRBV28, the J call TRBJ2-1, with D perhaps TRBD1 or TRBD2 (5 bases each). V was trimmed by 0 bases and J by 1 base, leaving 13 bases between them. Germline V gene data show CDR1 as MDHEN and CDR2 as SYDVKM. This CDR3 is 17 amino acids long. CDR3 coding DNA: TGTGCCAGCAGTTTATGGGGGGTGGGGCAATCCTACAATGAGCAGTTCTTC. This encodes CASSLWGVGQSYNEQFF. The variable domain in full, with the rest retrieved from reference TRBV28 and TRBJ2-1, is DVKVTQSSRYLVKRTGEKVFLECVQDMDHENMFWYRQDPGLGLRLIYFSYDVKMKEKGDIPEGYSVSREKKERFSLILESASTNQTSMYLCASSLWGVGQSYNEQFFGPGTRLTVL.

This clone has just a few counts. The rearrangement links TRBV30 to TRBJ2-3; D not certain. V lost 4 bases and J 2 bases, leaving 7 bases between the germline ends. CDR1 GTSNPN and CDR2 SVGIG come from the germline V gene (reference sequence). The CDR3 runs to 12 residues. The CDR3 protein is CAWTPATDTQYF. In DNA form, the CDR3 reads TGTGCCTGGACTCCGGCCACAGATACGCAGTATTTT.

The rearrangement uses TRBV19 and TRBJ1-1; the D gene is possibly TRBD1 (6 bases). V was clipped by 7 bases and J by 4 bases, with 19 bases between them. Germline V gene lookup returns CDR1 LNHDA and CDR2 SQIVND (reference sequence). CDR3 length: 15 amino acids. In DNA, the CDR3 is TGTGCCAGTAAGCAGGGGCCCTCGGGAGTCACTGAAGCTTTCTTT. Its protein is CASKQGPSGVTEAFF.

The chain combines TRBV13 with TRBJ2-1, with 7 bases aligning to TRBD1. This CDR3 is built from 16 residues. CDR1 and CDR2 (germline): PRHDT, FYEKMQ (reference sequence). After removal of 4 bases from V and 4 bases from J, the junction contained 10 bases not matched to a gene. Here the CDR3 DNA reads TGTGCCAGCAGCTCGAATCCGGGACAGAGATACAATGAGCAGTTCTTC. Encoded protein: CASSSNPGQRYNEQFF.

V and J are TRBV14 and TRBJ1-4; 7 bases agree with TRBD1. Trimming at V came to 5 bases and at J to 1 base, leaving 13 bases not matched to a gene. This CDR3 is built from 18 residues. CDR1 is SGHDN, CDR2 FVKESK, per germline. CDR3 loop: CASSNDRDRLGTNEKLFF. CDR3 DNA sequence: TGTGCCAGCAGCAACGACAGGGATCGGTTAGGAACTAATGAAAAACTGTTTTTT.

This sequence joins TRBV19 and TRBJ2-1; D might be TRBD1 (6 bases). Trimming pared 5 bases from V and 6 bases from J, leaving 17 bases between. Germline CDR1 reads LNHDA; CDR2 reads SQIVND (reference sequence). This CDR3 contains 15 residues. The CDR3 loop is CASSLLQGRSNEQFF. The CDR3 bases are TGTGCCAGTAGTTTACTACAGGGTCGGTCCAATGAGCAGTTCTTC. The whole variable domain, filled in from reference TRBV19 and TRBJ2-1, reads DGGITQSPKYLFRKEGQNVTLSCEQNLNHDAMYWYRQDPGQGLRLIYYSQIVNDFQKGDIAEGYSVSREKKESFPLTVTSAQKNPTAFYLCASSLLQGRSNEQFFGPGTRLTVL.

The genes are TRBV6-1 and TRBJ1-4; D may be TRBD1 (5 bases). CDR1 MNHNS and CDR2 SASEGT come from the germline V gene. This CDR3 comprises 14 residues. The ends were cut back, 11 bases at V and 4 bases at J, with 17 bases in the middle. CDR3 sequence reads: CAGGRQSFNEKLFF. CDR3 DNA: TGTGCCGGGGGACGACAGTCTTTTAATGAAAAACTGTTTTTT.

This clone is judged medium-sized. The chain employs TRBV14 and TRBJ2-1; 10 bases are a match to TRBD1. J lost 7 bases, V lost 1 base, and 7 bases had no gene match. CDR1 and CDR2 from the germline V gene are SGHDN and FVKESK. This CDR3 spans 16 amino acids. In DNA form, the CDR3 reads TGTGCCAGCAGCCAAGGAAGGACAGGGGGAATAAATGAGCAGTTCTTC. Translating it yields CASSQGRTGGINEQFF.

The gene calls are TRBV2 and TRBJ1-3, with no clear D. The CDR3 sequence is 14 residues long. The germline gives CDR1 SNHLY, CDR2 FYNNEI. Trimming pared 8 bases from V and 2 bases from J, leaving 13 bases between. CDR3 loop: CASGNSRTGNTIYF. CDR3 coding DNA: TGTGCCAGCGGAAACTCGAGGACTGGAAACACCATATATTTT.